Detailed here is one T cell receptor beta chain. Its cognate antigen has yet to be identified. Base qualities are missing; no much larger clone stands one base away. The sample belongs to a study of spatial heterogeneity in lung cancer (dated by TCRdb to the late 2010s). Some background on the complete study: More beta-chain than alpha-chain transcripts were consistently detected, likely reflecting higher beta-chain transcript abundance. In the raw uncorrected reads, each unique combination of TCR and UMI appeared on average more than ten times. TCR alpha and beta repertoires were quantitatively compared across multiple tumor regions, matched nontumor lung and blood in non-small cell lung cancer. TCR repertoire features were related to nonsynonymous mutation counts determined by whole-exome sequencing of tumor tissue. At surgery, hundreds of tumor regions, 61 to 65 matched nontumor lung samples and more than 55 PBMC samples were TCR-sequenced for both alpha and beta chains.

Sample time point, as interpreted from the label and publication: sample taken at primary tumor resection. Without any cell sorting, TCR sequencing was performed on whole RNA extracted either from tumor and nontumor lung tissue or from cryopreserved PBMC samples. Donors were some 78 patients with early-stage, untreated non-small cell lung cancer from the lung TRACERx cohort. A patient was chosen for TCR sequencing only when enough RNA was available from at least two tumor regions. Paper-wide results and their limitations: Ubiquitous expanded tumor TCRs showed up in blood more often at tumor resection than at routine follow-up. Additional single-cell paired TCR alpha and beta sequencing was considered necessary to confirm, at a functional level, the hypothesis that regional TCRs recognize regional mutations.

Library construction relied on 5' RACE. The sequencer was a NextSeq 500. To allow correction of PCR and sequencing errors, the TCR library protocol tagged every TCR cDNA molecule with a unique molecular identifier. The original pipeline was this. TCR identification, UMI-based error correction and CDR3 extraction were all carried out with Decombinator tools. TCRs above a frequency of 2 per 1,000, corresponding to the top 1% of the tumor frequency distribution, were defined as expanded. Renyi diversity was computed with the R vegan package after each repertoire had been subsampled 100 times to 5,000 TCRs. CDR3 similarity networks were built from amino acid triplet string-kernel similarity, with CDR3s being connected when pairwise similarity was above 0.82. TCRdb reanalyzed the raw reads on its own, using fastp at Q25 for trimming and MiXCR for clone calling, and kept in-frame beta chains. Each entry merges the rows of one CDR3 protein and shows their most common DNA and genes. The V and J calls were not made by the authors but by TCRdb's processing. The sample data list 49,000 or so distinct CDR3 sequences, and 12% of these were observed just once. The ten largest clones represent about 40% of the sample.

From the cysteine through the phenylalanine, the CDR3 covers 16 amino acids. CDR3 DNA is the only sequence kept; it has 48 bases, read in frame from the first base. Ends trimmed: V by 5 bases, J by 2 bases; bases unmatched to a gene: 9. CDR1 MNHEY and CDR2 SVGEGT were looked up in the germline V gene. The sequence was collected from a female donor with early-stage non-small cell lung cancer. The specimen comprised PBMCs, sampled at surgery. The rearrangement combines TRBV6-2 or TRBV6-3 with TRBJ2-5, with 9 central nucleotides matching TRBD2. The DNA sequence is given as TGTGCCAGCAGTAAGCAGCGCGGGGGGGTACAAGAGACCCAGTACTTC. It translates to CASSKQRGGVQETQYF.